The TCR beta chain under discussion was sequenced for a study of shared clonotypes between healthy human individuals. TCRdb's table, derived via immunoSEQ multiplex PCR, lists solely in-frame clones and lacks some. Found here are 2 million to 2.5 million clones, 90% to 97% of them singletons; the top ten hold around 0.13%. This CDR3 comprises 13 residues. Deletions cut 0 bases from V and 7 bases from J, with 6 bases between. Per germline, CDR1 MGHRA and CDR2 YSYEKL. Input material: naive CD4+ T cells sorted from blood. Subset meaning: CD45RA+ positively selected. This clonotype was sampled from a man younger than 35 in good health. The V call is TRBV4-1, the J call TRBJ1-4, with no clear D. The CDR3 nucleotides read TGCGCCAGCAGCCAAGATCGAGGTGAAAAACTGTTTTTT. Its translation is CASSQDRGEKLFF.